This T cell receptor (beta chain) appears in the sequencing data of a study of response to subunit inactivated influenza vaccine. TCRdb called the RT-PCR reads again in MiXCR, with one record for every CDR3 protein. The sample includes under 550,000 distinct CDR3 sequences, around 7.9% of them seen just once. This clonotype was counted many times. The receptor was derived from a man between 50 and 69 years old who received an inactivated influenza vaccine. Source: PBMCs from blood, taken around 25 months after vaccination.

CDR3 in DNA: TGCAGTGCTTTTCGGACAGAATGGTCCTACGAGCAGTACTTC. Protein sequence: CSAFRTEWSYEQYF. The chain employs TRBV20-1 and TRBJ2-7; TRBD1 might be the D (6 bases). In germline, CDR1 is DFQATT, CDR2 SNEGSKA (reference sequence). The CDR3 runs 14 residues. V lost 5 bases and J 1 base, leaving 15 bases between the germline ends.